Below are 29 T cell receptor beta chains sequenced from a single sample in a study of blood T cell repertoires in COVID-19. Method: immunoSEQ multiplex PCR; TCRdb's copy keeps in-frame clones and lacks some. Of 130,000 or so clones in the sample, about 77% were seen once. The sequenced material came from peripheral blood. Every receptor here comes from a human donor in a cohort sampled during active COVID-19.

The rearrangement joins TRBV20-1 to TRBJ1-5; 8 bases fit TRBD1. Germline assignment: CDR1 DFQATT and CDR2 SNEGSKA (reference sequence). The CDR3 is 14 residues long. The junction had 8 bases not matched to a gene; V was cut back by 3 bases and J by 7 bases. CDR3 residues: CSASVGQGGQPQHF. CDR3 sequence (DNA): TGCAGTGCTAGTGTAGGACAGGGAGGGCAGCCCCAGCATTTT.

The CDR3 DNA reads as TGTGCCAGCAGCCCGGACAGTCTTTCGGGGGGCTACGAGCAGTACTTC. It specifies CASSPDSLSGGYEQYF. The chain recombines TRBV7-9 with TRBJ2-7; D perhaps matches TRBD2 (7 bases). The germline gives CDR1 SEHNR, CDR2 FQNEAQ (reference sequence). With 5 bases removed from V and 3 bases from J, the gap between germline ends came to 20 bases. The CDR3 spans 16 residues. Drawing the rest from reference TRBV7-9 and TRBJ2-7, the complete variable domain is DTGVSQNPRHKITKRGQNVTFRCDPISEHNRLYWYRQTLGQGPEFLTYFQNEAQLEKSRLLSDRFSAERPKGSFSTLEIQRTEQGDSAMYLCASSPDSLSGGYEQYFGPGTRLTVT.

This clone showed up just a few times. The chain couples TRBV28 to TRBJ1-1; tentative D call: TRBD1 (6 bases). The CDR3 length is 15 residues. Trimming shortened V by 3 bases and J by 4 bases, and 15 bases separated the two germline ends. CDR1 is MDHEN, CDR2 SYDVKM, per germline. CDR3 loop: CASSFIAGARTEAFF. CDR3 nucleotides: TGTGCCAGCAGTTTTATAGCAGGGGCTCGCACTGAAGCTTTCTTT. Based on the CDR3 plus reference TRBV28 and TRBJ1-1, the full variable domain is DVKVTQSSRYLVKRTGEKVFLECVQDMDHENMFWYRQDPGLGLRLIYFSYDVKMKEKGDIPEGYSVSREKKERFSLILESASTNQTSMYLCASSFIAGARTEAFFGQGTRLTVV.

The table lists this clone with a count of one. This sequence joins TRBV6-5 and TRBJ1-2, with D possibly being TRBD1 (6 bases). Germline V gene lookup returns CDR1 MNHEY and CDR2 SVGAGI. The CDR3 has 13 residues. Trimming stripped 6 bases from V and 3 bases from J, with 11 bases between. Here the CDR3 reads CASRPGQHYGYTF. The CDR3 DNA sequence: TGTGCCAGCAGACCCGGACAGCACTATGGCTACACCTTC.

V and J are TRBV4-1 and TRBJ1-5; possibly TRBD1 for D (5 bases). The V gene lost 1 base and the J gene lost 6 bases, with 13 bases spanning the gap. This CDR3 spans 15 amino acids. CDR1 MGHRA and CDR2 YSYEKL come from the germline V gene. The DNA for the CDR3 is TGCGCCAGCAGCCAAGGTCTTTGGGGGGGTCAGCCCCAGCATTTT. This gives the protein CASSQGLWGGQPQHF.

This chain links TRBV5-1 with TRBJ1-2, with D unresolved. V was pared by 1 base and J by 3 bases, with 10 bases between. From germline, CDR1 is SGHRS and CDR2 YFSETQ. This CDR3 has 14 residues. The CDR3 loop reads CASSLSRFDYGYTF. The CDR3, as DNA: TGCGCCAGCAGCTTGTCCAGGTTTGACTATGGCTACACCTTC.

This rearrangement joins TRBV7-3 to TRBJ2-3; 9 bases align to TRBD2. The CDR3 is made up of 17 amino acids. V was pared by 2 bases and J by 4 bases, with 10 bases of the junction left unmatched. Germline V gene sequence: CDR1 SGHTA, CDR2 FQGTGA. CDR3 in amino acids: CASSLSSSSGGPDTQYF. The CDR3, as DNA: TGTGCCAGCAGCTTATCGTCCTCCAGCGGGGGGCCAGATACGCAGTATTTT. Full variable domain (missing parts from reference TRBV7-3 and TRBJ2-3): GAGVSQTPSNKVTEKGKYVELRCDPISGHTALYWYRQSLGQGPEFLIYFQGTGAADDSGLPNDRFFAVRPEGSVSTLKIQRTERGDSAVYLCASSLSSSSGGPDTQYFGPGTRLTVL.

V usage is TRBV5-6 and J usage is TRBJ2-7; 7 bases match TRBD1. The CDR3 extends over 15 amino acids. Unmatched junction bases numbered 10, after V lost 2 bases and J lost 5 bases. Germline CDR1 reads SGHDT; CDR2 reads YYEEEE. CDR3 region: CASSFFLTGSDEQYF. In nucleotides, the CDR3 is TGTGCCAGCAGCTTCTTTCTGACAGGGTCTGACGAGCAGTACTTC.

The chain combines TRBV6-6 with TRBJ1-4, with D possibly matching TRBD1 (5 bases). This CDR3 region has 14 residues. V was shortened by 7 bases and J by 6 bases, with 15 bases between the two germline ends. The germline V gene has CDR1 MNHNY and CDR2 SVGAGI (reference sequence). In DNA form, the CDR3 reads TGTGCCAGCACCCTGTTGGGGGGGGATGAAAAACTGTTTTTT. The encoded protein is CASTLLGGDEKLFF.

The J gene is TRBJ2-7, the V gene TRBV11-2, with TRBD1 identical over 8 bases. The V and J ends lost 5 bases and 2 bases, in that order; junction bases with no gene match: 5. CDR1 is SGHAT and CDR2 is FQNNGV in the germline V gene. The CDR3 is made up of 14 amino acids. CDR3 nucleotides: TGTGCCAGCAGCCTCGGACAGGGTCCCTACGAGCAGTACTTC. This translates into CASSLGQGPYEQYF.

This chain uses TRBV27 with TRBJ2-5; 13 bases match TRBD2. The germline gives CDR1 MNHEY, CDR2 SMNVEV (reference sequence). V lost 5 bases to trimming and J lost 5 bases; unmatched junction nucleotides: 5. The CDR3 runs to 15 residues. This chain's CDR3 is CASSRTSGSWETQYF. CDR3 nucleotide sequence: TGTGCCAGCAGTCGGACTAGCGGGAGTTGGGAGACCCAGTACTTC.

The chain has TRBV7-3 and TRBJ2-2; 7 bases match TRBD1. CDR3 length equals 15 residues. Germline trimming cut 3 bases from V and 0 bases from J; bases unmatched to any gene: 1. In germline, CDR1 is SGHTA, CDR2 FQGTGA. The chain's CDR3 is CASSFDRANTGELFF. The CDR3 DNA reads as TGTGCCAGCAGCTTCGACAGGGCGAACACCGGGGAGCTGTTTTTT. Full variable domain (rest looked up from reference TRBV7-3 and TRBJ2-2): GAGVSQTPSNKVTEKGKYVELRCDPISGHTALYWYRQSLGQGPEFLIYFQGTGAADDSGLPNDRFFAVRPEGSVSTLKIQRTERGDSAVYLCASSFDRANTGELFFGEGSRLTVL.

This clone appeared a single time. The CDR3 nucleotides are TGTGCCACTCAGCTGGGTGGAGGAGATAACTATGGCTACACCTTC. Translation: CATQLGGGDNYGYTF. This chain links TRBV19 with TRBJ1-2; D unresolved. Germline V gene lookup returns CDR1 LNHDA and CDR2 SQIVND (reference sequence). Deletions cut 10 bases from V and 1 base from J, with 19 bases between. The CDR3 is made up of 15 amino acids.

The rearrangement links TRBV5-1 to TRBJ1-5; no clear D. The CDR3 has 13 amino acids. Germline V gene lookup returns CDR1 SGHRS and CDR2 YFSETQ. With 0 bases removed from V and 4 bases from J, the gap between germline ends came to 5 bases. The CDR3 is CASSLEQNQPQHF. The CDR3 DNA reads TGCGCCAGCAGCTTGGAACAGAATCAGCCCCAGCATTTT.

This chain uses TRBV7-7 with TRBJ2-3; 8 nucleotides agree with TRBD1. Germline V CDR1 and CDR2: SSHAT, FNYEAQ (reference sequence). The CDR3 runs to 15 residues. V was clipped by 4 bases and J by 3 bases; unmatched bases: 6. The CDR3 DNA is TGTGCCAGCAGCTCCTCACAGGGGGTTACAGATACGCAGTATTTT. Encoded protein: CASSSSQGVTDTQYF. Based on the CDR3 plus reference TRBV7-7 and TRBJ2-3, the full variable domain is GAGVSQSPRYKVTKRGQDVTLRCDPISSHATLYWYQQALGQGPEFLTYFNYEAQPDKSGLPSDRFSAERPEGSISTLTIQRTEQRDSAMYRCASSSSQGVTDTQYFGPGTRLTVL.

This clone showed up many times. V usage is TRBV9 and J usage is TRBJ2-5; 13 bases match TRBD2. The CDR3 is 17 residues long. From germline, CDR1 is SGDLS and CDR2 YYNGEE. The junction had 10 bases not matched to a gene; V was cut back by 4 bases and J by 4 bases. The CDR3: CASSLTYGTSGVETQYF. CDR3 coding DNA: TGTGCCAGCAGCCTCACGTACGGGACTAGCGGGGTAGAGACCCAGTACTTC.

This sequence joins TRBV5-1 and TRBJ1-1; weak D call: TRBD1 (5 bases). The CDR3 covers 15 residues. Germline values: CDR1 SGHRS, CDR2 YFSETQ. V was trimmed by 0 bases and J by 0 bases, leaving 9 bases between them. The CDR3 bases are TGCGCCAGCAGCTTGGGTTCAGGGATGAACACTGAAGCTTTCTTT. Encoded protein: CASSLGSGMNTEAFF.

The chain links TRBV15 to TRBJ2-1; 9 bases align to TRBD2. Per the germline V gene, CDR1 is LNHNV and CDR2 is YYDKDF (reference sequence). There are 14 residues in the CDR3. V trimming: 5 bases; J trimming: 8 bases; junction bases outside the gene matches: 7. CDR3 coding DNA: TGTGCCACCAGCCCTAGCGGGGAAGGCGATGAGCAGTTCTTC. This sequence encodes CATSPSGEGDEQFF.

The chain recombines TRBV7-2 with TRBJ2-3; 10 positions agree with TRBD2. The germline V gene has CDR1 SGHTA and CDR2 FQGNSA. The CDR3 is 14 amino acids. The V segment lost 2 bases and the J segment 5 bases; nucleotides outside the gene matches: 1. The CDR3, as DNA: TGTGCCAGCAGCTTAACTAGCGGGATAGATACGCAGTATTTT. The encoded protein is CASSLTSGIDTQYF.

The DNA for the CDR3 is TGTGCCAGCAGCCCGAAACTAGCGGGAGGCCCCTGGGATGAGCAGTTCTTC. Protein: CASSPKLAGGPWDEQFF. The chain links TRBV3-1 (or the pseudogene TRBV3-2) to TRBJ2-1, with 12 bases matching TRBD2. Germline-derived CDR1 and CDR2 are LGHDT and YNNKEL (reference sequence). After removal of 4 bases from V and 8 bases from J, the junction contained 12 bases not matched to a gene. The CDR3 totals 17 residues.

The rearrangement joins TRBV28 to TRBJ1-2, with D possibly matching TRBD1 (6 bases). The CDR3 sequence is 13 residues long. Germline CDR1 is MDHEN and CDR2 is SYDVKM. The V gene lost 3 bases and the J gene lost 6 bases, with 11 bases spanning the gap. CDR3 bases: TGTGCCAGCAGTTTGACAGGCCTGGATGGCTACACCTTC. It codes for CASSLTGLDGYTF.

This chain joins TRBV19 and TRBJ2-2; D call uncertain. This CDR3 comprises 12 residues. The germline V gene has CDR1 LNHDA and CDR2 SQIVND (reference sequence). The V end was cut by 3 bases, the J end by 7 bases, with 6 bases between. The CDR3 DNA is TGTGCCAGTAGTATCCGAGTCGGGGAGCTGTTTTTT. Translating gives CASSIRVGELFF.

CDR3 sequence reads: CASSADRANEKLFF. The CDR3 nucleotides are TGTGCCAGCAGCGCAGACAGGGCAAATGAAAAACTGTTTTTT. The gene calls are TRBV3-1 (or the pseudogene TRBV3-2) and TRBJ1-4, with 7 bases that match TRBD1. Trimming took 5 bases from V and 5 from J; bases not matched to a gene: 5. This CDR3 comprises 14 residues. Germline V CDR1 and CDR2: LGHDT, YNNKEL (reference sequence).

This rearrangement joins TRBV9 to TRBJ1-2; 8 bases are shared with TRBD1. This CDR3 has 15 amino acids. The V and J ends lost 1 base and 3 bases, in that order; junction bases with no gene match: 5. Germline lookup yields CDR1 SGDLS and CDR2 YYNGEE. DNA of the CDR3: TGTGCCAGCAGCGTACTAGGACAGGGTGACTATGGCTACACCTTC. Translated: CASSVLGQGDYGYTF.

The chain employs TRBV4-1 and TRBJ2-5, with 9 positions matching TRBD1. Germline CDR1 reads MGHRA; CDR2 reads YSYEKL. This CDR3 has 19 residues. The V gene end was trimmed by 1 base and the J gene end by 5 bases; junction bases not matched to a gene: 17. This CDR3 is CASSQGGTGTLTAGETQYF. The DNA for the CDR3 is TGCGCCAGCAGCCAAGGGGGGACAGGGACACTAACGGCCGGGGAGACCCAGTACTTC.

The chain combines TRBV5-4 with TRBJ2-2; TRBD2 aligns across 7 bases. Trimming at V came to 4 bases and at J to 0 bases, leaving 15 bases not matched to a gene. CDR3 length: 19 amino acids. CDR1 and CDR2 (germline): SGHNT, YYREEE (reference sequence). The DNA for the CDR3 is TGTGCCAGCAGCCGCGAGACGCTAGCGGACTCCGCGAACACCGGGGAGCTGTTTTTT. It codes for CASSRETLADSANTGELFF.

V and J are TRBV6-4 and TRBJ2-1; 8 bases map to TRBD2. Germline V gene sequence: CDR1 MRHNA, CDR2 SNTAGT. V trimming: 4 bases; J trimming: 1 base; junction bases outside the gene matches: 6. This CDR3 region has 16 residues. The CDR3 reads CASSGRTSSSYNEQFF. In DNA form, the CDR3 reads TGTGCCAGCAGTGGACGGACTAGCTCTTCCTACAATGAGCAGTTCTTC.

The chain carries TRBV14 and TRBJ1-3, with no clear D. V was pared by 0 bases and J by 0 bases, with 9 bases between. The CDR3 sequence is 16 residues long. Germline CDR1 is SGHDN and CDR2 is FVKESK. This CDR3 is CASSQDVQNSGNTIYF. For the CDR3, the DNA is TGTGCCAGCAGCCAAGATGTCCAGAACTCTGGAAACACCATATATTTT. The full variable domain, rest sourced from reference TRBV14 and TRBJ1-3, is EAGVTQFPSHSVIEKGQTVTLRCDPISGHDNLYWYRRVMGKEIKFLLHFVKESKQDESGMPNNRFLAERTGGTYSTLKVQPAELEDSGVYFCASSQDVQNSGNTIYFGEGSWLTVV.

The chain combines TRBV2 with TRBJ1-5; 10 bases line up with TRBD1. Trimming removed 6 bases from V and 3 bases from J; junction bases left unmatched: 8. Germline V gene data show CDR1 as SNHLY and CDR2 as FYNNEI. This CDR3 has 16 residues. CDR3: CASRGLGQGNNQPQHF. As DNA, the CDR3 is TGTGCCAGCAGGGGTTTGGGACAGGGGAACAATCAGCCCCAGCATTTT.